One sample yielded the 29 T cell receptor beta chains listed below, sequenced in a study of blood T cells in healthy people across ages. A J-beta primer mix and a sample-barcoded 5' primer were used in a second PCR of roughly 6 to 11 cycles. One entry per CDR3 protein results from TCRdb running MiXCR on the 5' RACE reads. Of about 1.5 million distinct CDR3 sequences listed, less than 45% are singletons. Sequenced sample: blood. All receptors come from a woman aged 18-30 years in good health.

This clonotype has a handful of counts. This chain joins TRBV18 and TRBJ2-1; 9 bases are a match to TRBD2. Unmatched junction bases numbered 10, after V lost 2 bases and J lost 5 bases. This CDR3 contains 17 residues. Germline CDR1 reads KGHSH; CDR2 reads LQKENI. CDR3 sequence reads: CASSPKAIAGANNEQFF. The CDR3, as DNA: TGTGCCAGCTCACCAAAGGCCATAGCGGGGGCCAACAATGAGCAGTTCTTC.

The J gene is TRBJ1-4, the V gene TRBV29-1, with D possibly matching TRBD1 (5 bases). V shed 4 bases and J shed 8 bases, with 11 bases lying between them. Germline V gives CDR1 SQVTM, CDR2 ANQGSEA. The CDR3 totals 12 residues. CDR3 protein: CSVAVQEEKLFF. The CDR3 nucleotides are TGCAGCGTTGCCGTACAGGAAGAAAAACTGTTTTTT. The full variable domain, completed using reference TRBV29-1 and TRBJ1-4, is SAVISQKPSRDICQRGTSLTIQCQVDSQVTMMFWYRQQPGQSLTLIATANQGSEATYESGFVIDKFPISRPNLTFSTLTVSNMSPEDSSIYLCSVAVQEEKLFFGSGTQLSVL.

The chain uses TRBV7-2 and TRBJ1-1; 8 bases match TRBD1. CDR3 length: 15 residues. Germline CDR1 is SGHTA and CDR2 is FQGNSA. J lost 3 bases, V lost 2 bases, and 5 bases had no gene match. CDR3 sequence reads: CASSLSKQGDTEAFF. The DNA for the CDR3 is TGTGCCAGCAGCTTAAGTAAACAGGGGGACACTGAAGCTTTCTTT.

V is TRBV4-3 and J is TRBJ1-1; D remains ambiguous. The CDR3 sequence is 14 residues long. CDR1 is LGHNA and CDR2 is YSLEER in the germline V gene. Trimming removed 4 bases at V and 2 bases at J, with 11 bases between. The CDR3 DNA is TGCGCCAGCAGCCGAGTACCTCAAAACACTGAAGCTTTCTTT. Translating it yields CASSRVPQNTEAFF.

This clonotype appeared once. V is TRBV6-2 or TRBV6-3 and J is TRBJ2-5, with D maybe TRBD1 (6 bases). CDR1 is MNHEY, CDR2 SVGEGT, per germline. There are 12 residues in the CDR3. V was shortened by 4 bases and J by 11 bases, with 14 bases between the two germline ends. CDR3 region: CASSWTVNEQYF. In DNA, the CDR3 is TGTGCCAGCAGTTGGACAGTTAATGAGCAGTACTTC.

This clonotype was detected only once. The chain is built from TRBV21-1 and TRBJ2-5; the tabulated D call, TRBD1, remains unverified against the DNA. TRBV21-1 has pseudogene status. The CDR3 sequence is 15 residues long. The CDR3: CASSTGDRDYNEQYF. The CDR3 nucleotides are TGTGCCAGCAGCACCGGGGACAGAGATTACAATGAGCAGTACTTC.

The chain joins TRBV21-1 to TRBJ2-5; the table gives TRBD2 as D, unverified against the DNA. TRBV21-1 counts as a pseudogene. The CDR3 is made up of 18 amino acids. Written as DNA, the CDR3 is TGTGCCAGCAGCAAATTTGACCCGGGACTAGGTCTCCAAGAGACCCAGTACTTC. Encoded protein: CASSKFDPGLGLQETQYF.

The chain has TRBV29-1 and TRBJ1-1; D possibly corresponds to TRBD1 (6 bases). With 3 bases removed from V and 0 bases from J, the gap between germline ends came to 11 bases. The CDR3 is 14 residues long. Per germline, CDR1 SQVTM and CDR2 ANQGSEA. In nucleotides, the CDR3 is TGCAGCGTTGATGCCAGGGGCTTGAACACTGAAGCTTTCTTT. The encoded protein is CSVDARGLNTEAFF.

This chain joins TRBV18 and TRBJ2-5; 13 bases line up with TRBD2. The CDR3 is 16 amino acids. Looked up from germline, CDR1 is KGHSH and CDR2 is LQKENI. Trimming at V came to 5 bases and at J to 5 bases, leaving 8 bases not matched to a gene. CDR3 coding DNA: TGTGCCAGCTCAGACTCCCGGACTAGCGGGAGCGAGACCCAGTACTTC. Amino acids: CASSDSRTSGSETQYF.

This clonotype was counted only a few times. The chain combines TRBV7-2 with TRBJ1-5, with 8 bases aligning to TRBD1. V lost 6 bases to trimming and J lost 4 bases; unmatched junction nucleotides: 8. Looked up from germline, CDR1 is SGHTA and CDR2 is FQGNSA. The CDR3 has 15 amino acids. The CDR3 protein is CASRNTGGGNQPQHF. In DNA, the CDR3 is TGTGCCAGCAGGAATACAGGGGGAGGGAATCAGCCCCAGCATTTT.

The gene calls are TRBV4-3 and TRBJ2-4, with D hard to call. Trimming removed 1 base at V and 2 bases at J, with 6 bases between. The germline V gene has CDR1 LGHNA and CDR2 YSLEER. There are 14 residues in the CDR3. Written as DNA, the CDR3 is TGCGCCAGCAGCCAAGCGGGTTCCAAAAACATTCAGTACTTC. Protein sequence: CASSQAGSKNIQYF.

This chain joins TRBV20-1 and TRBJ1-3; weak D call: TRBD1 (5 bases). V gave up 0 bases and J gave up 5 bases, with 11 bases separating them. Looked up from germline, CDR1 is DFQATT and CDR2 is SNEGSKA (reference sequence). There are 14 residues in the CDR3. Here the CDR3 DNA reads TGCAGTGCTAGAGATGGGAGGGGACGAAACACCATATATTTT. It codes for CSARDGRGRNTIYF.

V is TRBV12-5 and J is TRBJ2-7; 7 bases are a match to TRBD1. The trim removed 5 bases at V and 3 bases at J, leaving 13 bases unmatched. CDR1 and CDR2 (germline): LGHNT, FRNRAP. The CDR3 spans 16 residues. The CDR3: CASGPAAGGTLYEQYF. Written as DNA, the CDR3 is TGTGCTAGTGGTCCCGCAGCAGGGGGAACTCTCTACGAGCAGTACTTC.

This clonotype occurred a few times. The chain links TRBV6-2 or TRBV6-3 to TRBJ1-1; D remains ambiguous. V was clipped by 0 bases and J by 0 bases, with 11 bases between them. The germline CDR1 and CDR2 sequences are MNHEY and SVGEGT. The CDR3 runs to 16 residues. The CDR3 protein is CASSYSSDWMNTEAFF. The CDR3 region has the DNA TGTGCCAGCAGTTACTCGAGTGACTGGATGAACACTGAAGCTTTCTTT.

This chain links TRBV20-1 with TRBJ2-5; D unclear. This CDR3 has 13 amino acids. V was trimmed by 6 bases and J by 0 bases, leaving 11 bases between them. Germline V gene sequence: CDR1 DFQATT, CDR2 SNEGSKA (reference sequence). The CDR3, as DNA: TGCAGTGCGCCGAGCACGTACCAAGAGACCCAGTACTTC. Protein: CSAPSTYQETQYF.

The chain employs TRBV27 and TRBJ1-1; D not certain. CDR1 is MNHEY and CDR2 is SMNVEV in the germline V gene (reference sequence). There are 13 residues in the CDR3. V lost 1 base, J lost 5 bases, and 8 bases lay in between. The CDR3 spells CASSLFRKTEAFF. The CDR3 nucleotides read TGTGCCAGCAGTTTATTTCGGAAAACTGAAGCTTTCTTT.

The gene calls are TRBV7-6 and TRBJ2-2, with no clear D. The CDR3 consists of 15 residues. V was shortened by 8 bases and J by 0 bases, with 13 bases between the two germline ends. Germline-derived CDR1 and CDR2 are SGHVS and FNYEAQ. The CDR3, as DNA: TGTGCCAGCGCTACCTACGGGTCGAACACCGGGGAGCTGTTTTTT. It codes for CASATYGSNTGELFF.

DNA of the CDR3: TGTGCCAGCAGTGAATTGGACAGGGAGTACTATGGCTACACCTTC. Its translation: CASSELDREYYGYTF. V usage is TRBV25-1 and J usage is TRBJ1-2; 8 bases are a match to TRBD1. The CDR3 contains 15 residues. V gave up 1 base and J gave up 3 bases; unmatched junction bases: 4. The germline CDR1 and CDR2 sequences are MGHDK and SYGVNS.

This clonotype showed up just a few times. J is TRBJ1-2 and V is TRBV20-1; TRBD1 matches at 10 bases. After removal of 4 bases from V and 6 bases from J, the junction contained 5 bases not matched to a gene. CDR1 is DFQATT, CDR2 SNEGSKA, per germline (reference sequence). This CDR3 contains 13 residues. CDR3 coding DNA: TGCAGTGCTATACCGGGACAGGGGCATGGCTACACCTTC. Translating it yields CSAIPGQGHGYTF.

CDR3: CSTRQGLNGEAFF. The CDR3 nucleotides read TGCAGCACCAGACAGGGGTTGAACGGTGAAGCTTTCTTT. This chain uses TRBV29-1 with TRBJ1-1, with 8 nucleotides matching TRBD1. CDR1 and CDR2 (germline): SQVTM, ANQGSEA. The CDR3 extends over 13 amino acids. The V gene end was trimmed by 8 bases and the J gene end by 7 bases; junction bases not matched to a gene: 12.

The chain couples TRBV4-1 to TRBJ2-3; tentatively, D is TRBD1 (5 bases). This CDR3 comprises 13 residues. Trimming pared 1 base from V and 8 bases from J, leaving 10 bases between. Looked up from germline, CDR1 is MGHRA and CDR2 is YSYEKL. CDR3 sequence (DNA): TGCGCCAGCAGCCAAGCAGGGTCAGGTACGCAGTATTTT. This encodes CASSQAGSGTQYF.

This chain uses TRBV25-1 with TRBJ1-2; D uncertain. Germline assignment: CDR1 MGHDK and CDR2 SYGVNS. Trimming shortened V by 3 bases and J by 2 bases, and 10 bases separated the two germline ends. This CDR3 has 14 amino acids. CDR3 loop: CASSDFGSNYGYTF. The CDR3 bases are TGTGCCAGCAGTGATTTTGGATCAAACTATGGCTACACCTTC.

The rearrangement links TRBV5-1 to TRBJ1-1; D is undetermined. The CDR3 is made up of 16 amino acids. Germline lookup yields CDR1 SGHRS and CDR2 YFSETQ. Trimming left V 3 bases short and J 7 bases short, with 22 bases between. CDR3 nucleotide sequence: TGCGCCAGCAGCTCGGGAGGGCGGATGGACGGAAATGAAGCTTTCTTT. Translating gives CASSSGGRMDGNEAFF.

The V and J genes are TRBV5-5 and TRBJ2-7, with D unclear. Trimming pared 0 bases from V and 3 bases from J, leaving 10 bases between. Germline V gives CDR1 SGHKS, CDR2 YYEKEE (reference sequence). The CDR3 length is 14 residues. The CDR3 spells CASSLVGQHYEQYF. The CDR3 DNA reads as TGTGCCAGCAGCTTGGTAGGGCAGCACTACGAGCAGTACTTC.

Many counts were recorded for this clonotype. V and J are TRBV7-2 and TRBJ2-3; D unresolved. V was shortened by 2 bases and J by 0 bases, with 9 bases between the two germline ends. Germline lookup yields CDR1 SGHTA and CDR2 FQGNSA. The CDR3 covers 15 residues. CDR3 region: CASSLRRSSTDTQYF. The CDR3 DNA reads as TGTGCCAGCAGCTTACGGCGTTCGAGCACAGATACGCAGTATTTT.

With respect to this clonotype: With a much larger clone just one base away, this may be a read error. The chain carries TRBV20-1 and TRBJ1-2; TRBD1 is a possible D gene (5 bases). Looked up from germline, CDR1 is DFQATT and CDR2 is SNEGSKA (reference sequence). The CDR3 loop spans 15 amino acids. CDR3 in DNA: TGCAGTGCTAGAGGGAACTCCGGGGCGTTCTATGGCTGCACCTTC. It translates to CSARGNSGAFYGCTF.

This chain uses TRBV4-3 with TRBJ2-3, with D unclear. The CDR3 length is 16 residues. Trimming cost V 0 bases and J 0 bases, with 10 bases left between them. CDR1 and CDR2 from the germline V gene are LGHNA and YSLEER. In DNA, the CDR3 is TGCGCCAGCAGCCAAGATTGGACGGTTAGCACAGATACGCAGTATTTT. Protein product: CASSQDWTVSTDTQYF.

This clonotype was detected a few times. This chain uses TRBV10-3 with TRBJ2-1, with TRBD2 matching over 7 bases. The V gene end was trimmed by 0 bases and the J gene end by 1 base; junction bases not matched to a gene: 3. This CDR3 has 16 residues. Germline CDR1 is ENHRY and CDR2 is SYGVKD. CDR3 region: CAISESRGSSYNEQFF. The CDR3 nucleotides are TGTGCCATCAGTGAGTCCCGCGGGAGTTCCTACAATGAGCAGTTCTTC.

The chain combines TRBV29-1 with TRBJ2-7; 7 bases match TRBD1. The tail of the sequence fits TRBJ2-5 better, so the J call may be wrong. CDR3 length: 14 residues. Germline loops: CDR1 SQVTM, CDR2 ANQGSEA. The CDR3 DNA reads TGCAGCGTTGAAATTAGGGGGCGCAAAGGGACCCAGTACTTC. Encoded protein: CSVEIRGRKGTQYF.